This T cell receptor (beta chain) was profiled in a study of glioma-infiltrating T cells. Study observations and caveats: CDR3 overlap between tissue and blood was very small. Gliomas, especially low-grade, showed above-expected tissue-blood divergence; non-neoplastic patients showed below.

This clonotype occurred a few times. As yet, its antigen is unknown. This sequence may be a read error, since a much larger clone differs from it by one base. Germline CDR1 reads MNHNS; CDR2 reads SASEGT. V lost 8 bases to trimming and J lost 1 base, with 15 bases between them. This CDR3 region has 14 residues. Using RNA template, CDR3s of TCR alpha and beta were amplified with iRepertoire arm-PCR. One-step reverse transcription and amplification started from approximately 100-400 ng of tissue mRNA or PBMC total RNA. MiXCR, run by TCRdb on the multiplex PCR reads, gives a single entry per CDR3 protein. The data hold approximately 110,000 distinct CDR3 sequences, with approximately 25% observed a single time.

The genes are TRBV6-1 and TRBJ2-7, with D perhaps matching TRBD1 or TRBD2 (5 bases each). This clonotype originated in a human donor with low-grade glioma or glioblastoma, undergoing nonglioma brain surgery, or in good health (not recorded which). Sequenced material: glioma tissue, nonneoplastic brain tissue, or PBMCs (not recorded which). DNA for the CDR3: TGTGCCAGCGGTCCCCGGGACGGATCCTACGAGCAGTACTTC. It is translated as CASGPRDGSYEQYF.